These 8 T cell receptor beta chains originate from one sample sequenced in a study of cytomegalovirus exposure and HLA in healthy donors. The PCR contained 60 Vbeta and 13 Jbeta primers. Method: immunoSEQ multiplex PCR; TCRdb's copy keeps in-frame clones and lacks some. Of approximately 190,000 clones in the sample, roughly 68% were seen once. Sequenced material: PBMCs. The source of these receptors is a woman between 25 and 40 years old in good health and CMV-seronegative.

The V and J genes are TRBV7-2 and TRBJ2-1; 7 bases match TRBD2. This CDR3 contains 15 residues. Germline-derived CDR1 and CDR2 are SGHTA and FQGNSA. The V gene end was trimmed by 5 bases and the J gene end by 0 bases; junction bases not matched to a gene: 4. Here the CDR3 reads CASSPTGGSYNEQFF. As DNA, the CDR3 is TGTGCCAGCAGCCCGACGGGGGGCTCCTACAATGAGCAGTTCTTC.

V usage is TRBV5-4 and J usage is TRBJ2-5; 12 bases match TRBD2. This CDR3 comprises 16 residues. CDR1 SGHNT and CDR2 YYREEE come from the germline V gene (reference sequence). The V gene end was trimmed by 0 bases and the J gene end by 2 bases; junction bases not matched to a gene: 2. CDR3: CASSLASGRAQETQYF. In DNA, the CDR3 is TGTGCCAGCAGCTTGGCTAGCGGGAGGGCTCAAGAGACCCAGTACTTC.

This CDR3 reads CATINRGGGELFF. CDR3 bases: TGTGCCACCATCAATAGGGGTGGGGGGGAGCTGTTTTTT. This chain uses TRBV2 with TRBJ2-2, with D perhaps TRBD1 (5 bases). This CDR3 has 13 amino acids. In germline, CDR1 is SNHLY, CDR2 FYNNEI. Trimming left V 10 bases short and J 8 bases short, with 17 bases between.

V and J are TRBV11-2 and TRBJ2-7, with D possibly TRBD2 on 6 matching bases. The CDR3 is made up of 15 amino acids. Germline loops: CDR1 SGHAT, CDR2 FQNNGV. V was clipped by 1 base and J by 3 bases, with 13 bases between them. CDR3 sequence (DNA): TGTGCCAGCAGCTTAGGTGGAGGGTCCGGCTACGAGCAGTACTTC. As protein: CASSLGGGSGYEQYF.

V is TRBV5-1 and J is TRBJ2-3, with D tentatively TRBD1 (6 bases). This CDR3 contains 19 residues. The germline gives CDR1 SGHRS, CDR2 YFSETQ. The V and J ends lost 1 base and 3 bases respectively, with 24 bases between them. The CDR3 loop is CASSLTVVTGRVWTDTQYF. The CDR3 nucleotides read TGCGCCAGCAGCTTGACCGTCGTTACAGGGAGAGTTTGGACAGATACGCAGTATTTT.

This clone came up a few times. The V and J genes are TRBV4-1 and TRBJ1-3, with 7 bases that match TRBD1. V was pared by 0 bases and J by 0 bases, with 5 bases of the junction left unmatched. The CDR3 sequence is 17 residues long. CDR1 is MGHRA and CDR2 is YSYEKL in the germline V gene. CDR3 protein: CASSQDWRDSSGNTIYF. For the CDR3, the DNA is TGCGCCAGCAGCCAAGATTGGCGGGACAGCTCTGGAAACACCATATATTTT.

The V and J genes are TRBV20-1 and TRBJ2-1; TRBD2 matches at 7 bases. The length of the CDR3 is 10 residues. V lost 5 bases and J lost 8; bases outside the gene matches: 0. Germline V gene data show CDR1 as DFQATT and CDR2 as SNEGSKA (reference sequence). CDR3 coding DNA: TGCAGTGCTGGGGGGGATGAGCAGTTCTTC. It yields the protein CSAGGDEQFF.

CDR3 loop: CASEYNSNQPQHF. DNA of the CDR3: TGTGCCAGCGAATACAATAGCAATCAGCCCCAGCATTTT. The chain employs TRBV2 and TRBJ1-5; D is unresolved. Germline CDR1 is SNHLY and CDR2 is FYNNEI. The V gene lost 8 bases and the J gene lost 0 bases, with 8 bases spanning the gap. The CDR3 runs 13 residues.